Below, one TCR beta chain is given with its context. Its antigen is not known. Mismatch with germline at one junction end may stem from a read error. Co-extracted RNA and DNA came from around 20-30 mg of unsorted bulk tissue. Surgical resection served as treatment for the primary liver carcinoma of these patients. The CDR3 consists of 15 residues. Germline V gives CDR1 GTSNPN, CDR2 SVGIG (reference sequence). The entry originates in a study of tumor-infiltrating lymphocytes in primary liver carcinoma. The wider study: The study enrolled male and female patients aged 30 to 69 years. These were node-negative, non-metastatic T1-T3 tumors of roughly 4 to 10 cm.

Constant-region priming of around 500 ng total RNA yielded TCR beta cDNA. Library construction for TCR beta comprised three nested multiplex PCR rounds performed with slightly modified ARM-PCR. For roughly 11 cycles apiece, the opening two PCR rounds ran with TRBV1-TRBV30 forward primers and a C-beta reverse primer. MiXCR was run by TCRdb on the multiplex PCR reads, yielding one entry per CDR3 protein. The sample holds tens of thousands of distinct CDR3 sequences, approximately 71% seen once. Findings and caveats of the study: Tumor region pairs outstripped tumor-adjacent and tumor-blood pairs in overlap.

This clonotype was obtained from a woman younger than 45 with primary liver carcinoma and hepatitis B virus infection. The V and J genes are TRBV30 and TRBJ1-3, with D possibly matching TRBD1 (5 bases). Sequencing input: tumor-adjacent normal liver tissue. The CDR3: CAWSRDSHSGNTVYF. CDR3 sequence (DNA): TGTGCCTGGTCCCGAGACAGCCACTCTGGAAACACCGTATATTTT.